This TCR beta chain was sequenced in a study of HIV-infected patients and healthy controls. This clonotype has a count of ten or more. Antigen unknown. Overall study results and limits: Compared with untreated HIV+ repertoires, healthy controls showed roughly threefold more distinct CDR3s and higher Shannon diversity.

cDNA was made from around 0.45 ug RNA using alpha and beta constant primers. Using multiplexing indices, alpha and beta chain libraries were generated apart by chain-specific third strand synthesis. One entry per CDR3 protein results from TCRdb running MiXCR on the 5' RACE reads. The sample carries about 15,000 distinct CDR3 sequences, around 5.5% recorded once. CDR1 is MDHEN and CDR2 is SYDVKM in the germline V gene. The V segment lost 5 bases and the J segment 4 bases; nucleotides outside the gene matches: 9. This CDR3 has 15 amino acids. Whole blood was used without fractionation, so all unsorted peripheral T cells were included.

This chain joins TRBV28 and TRBJ1-2, with TRBD1 identical over 8 bases. Sequenced: blood. This sequence originates from an adult in good health. DNA for the CDR3: TGTGCCAGCAGTCCGCGGGACAGGTTGTTCTATGGCTACACCTTC. Residues: CASSPRDRLFYGYTF.